The clone carrying this T cell receptor (beta chain) was counted only a few times. Its antigen is not known. These data originate in a study of neoadjuvant anti-PD-1 for oral cavity cancer. Study-level results: Treg/Th17 ratio rose with pretreatment blood and fell with post-treatment tumor TCRbeta clonality. Greater tumor shrinkage accompanied bigger post-treatment sizes of preexisting clones.

Time point denoted: after neoadjuvant nivolumab, at surgical resection. The patients had HPV-negative, locally advanced oral cavity squamous cell carcinoma. The protocol was immunoSEQ multiplex PCR, while the TCRdb copy is restricted to in-frame clones and leaves out a portion. This table has 35,000 to 40,000 clones, roughly two fifths appearing once. The sequence was collected from a person aged 40 to 85 with oral cavity squamous cell carcinoma. This specimen consisted of tumor tissue, obtained after nivolumab (anti-PD-1) treatment.

The CDR3 sequence: CASSRQGAGELFF. CDR3 bases: TGTGCCAGCAGTAGACAGGGGGCAGGGGAGCTGTTTTTT. V gene TRBV2 combines with J gene TRBJ2-2; 10 positions agree with TRBD1. This CDR3 has 13 residues. Germline CDR1 and CDR2: SNHLY and FYNNEI. Losses at the gene ends were 5 bases for V and 8 bases for J; bases not matched to a gene: 2.